Listed below are T cell receptor beta chains from one sample, sequenced in a study of CD8 T cells in Susac syndrome. TCRdb analysed the immunoSEQ multiplex PCR reads with MiXCR anew, one entry per CDR3 protein. The profile covers tens of thousands of distinct CDR3 sequences, with approximately 96% appearing a single time and 0.5% to 0.8% taken by the ten largest. The sequenced sample consisted of CD8+ T cells from PBMCs. The receptors were gathered from a human donor with Susac syndrome. The CDR3 runs from the conserved cysteine through the conserved F or W. D genes are given only for firm matches. Clone size is given for some rows only: seen once, a few or many times, or a class if the clone is expanded.

v_gene: TRBV20-1; j_gene: TRBJ2-1; abundance: .; d_gene: .; CDR3aa: CSAPHNPGPSF; CDR3nt: TGCAGTGCTCCCCATAACCCCGGGCCGTCCTTC
v_gene: TRBV25-1; j_gene: TRBJ2-5; abundance: .; d_gene: .; CDR3aa: CASSRRAGVRETQYF; CDR3nt: TGTGCCAGCAGCCGCCGCGCAGGGGTCCGAGAGACCCAGTACTTC
v_gene: TRBV10-3; j_gene: TRBJ1-2; abundance: .; d_gene: .; CDR3aa: CAISFSGGGYTF; CDR3nt: TGTGCCATCAGTTTCAGTGGAGGAGGCTACACCTTC
v_gene: TRBV19; j_gene: TRBJ2-5; abundance: once; d_gene: TRBD1; CDR3aa: CASSTRNPGQGSATQYF; CDR3nt: TGTGCCAGTAGTACTCGCAATCCGGGACAGGGGTCGGCTACCCAGTACTTC
v_gene: TRBV5-1; j_gene: TRBJ1-6; abundance: .; d_gene: TRBD1; CDR3aa: CASSDGTGNSPLHF; CDR3nt: TGCGCCAGCAGCGATGGGACAGGGAATTCACCCCTCCACTTT
v_gene: TRBV28; j_gene: TRBJ1-1; abundance: .; d_gene: .; CDR3aa: CASIGDGGNTEAFF; CDR3nt: TGTGCCAGCATAGGAGACGGGGGGAACACTGAAGCTTTCTTT
v_gene: TRBV12-3/TRBV12-4; j_gene: TRBJ2-7; abundance: .; d_gene: TRBD1; CDR3aa: CASSLGTGLYEQYF; CDR3nt: TGTGCCAGCAGTTTGGGGACAGGGCTATACGAGCAGTACTTC
v_gene: TRBV11-2; j_gene: TRBJ2-1; abundance: .; d_gene: TRBD1; CDR3aa: CASSLWGPGQFYNEQFF; CDR3nt: TGTGCCAGCAGCTTATGGGGCCCGGGACAGTTCTACAATGAGCAGTTCTTC
v_gene: TRBV20-1; j_gene: TRBJ2-3; abundance: .; d_gene: .; CDR3aa: CSARARDGTDTQYF; CDR3nt: TGCAGTGCTAGGGCAAGGGATGGCACAGATACGCAGTATTTT
v_gene: TRBV30; j_gene: TRBJ1-1; abundance: .; d_gene: .; CDR3aa: CAWSILRNTEAFF; CDR3nt: TGTGCCTGGAGTATCCTGAGAAACACTGAAGCTTTCTTT
v_gene: TRBV3-1; j_gene: TRBJ2-2; abundance: .; d_gene: .; CDR3aa: CASSPGTTNTGELFF; CDR3nt: TGTGCCAGCAGCCCCGGGACAACGAACACCGGGGAGCTGTTTTTT